Listed below are T cell receptor beta chains from one sample, sequenced in a study of cytomegalovirus exposure and HLA in healthy donors. Clones were read by immunoSEQ multiplex PCR, and TCRdb kept only the in-frame ones, dropping some. The table shows about 300,000 clones, with roughly 89% occurring only once. Sequenced sample: PBMCs. All receptors come from a man between 35 and 55 years old in good health and CMV-seropositive. CDR3s include the opening cysteine and the closing phenylalanine or tryptophan. A D gene is named only where the DNA matches it firmly. Size is omitted from some rows. Given values are once, few, many or a class for expanded clones.

cdr3_aa: CASSPQVNEQFF
cdr3_nt: TGTGCCAGCTCACCCCAGGTCAATGAGCAGTTCTTC
clone_size: .
v_call: TRBV18
j_call: TRBJ2-1
d_call: .

cdr3_aa: CASRLSLQPYEQYF
cdr3_nt: TGTGCCTCCAGGTTGTCGCTACAGCCCTACGAGCAGTACTTC
clone_size: once
v_call: TRBV11-2
j_call: TRBJ2-7
d_call: .

cdr3_aa: CASSLVRGNQPQHF
cdr3_nt: TGTGCCAGCAGTTTGGTCAGGGGCAATCAGCCCCAGCATTTT
clone_size: .
v_call: TRBV28
j_call: TRBJ1-5
d_call: .

cdr3_aa: CASSLGSGTEAFF
cdr3_nt: TGTGCCAGCAGCTTAGGGAGTGGGACTGAAGCTTTCTTT
clone_size: .
v_call: TRBV7-2
j_call: TRBJ1-1
d_call: .

cdr3_aa: CASSSLEGRNEQFF
cdr3_nt: TGTGCCAGCAGCTCCTTGGAGGGGCGGAATGAGCAGTTCTTC
clone_size: .
v_call: TRBV5-4
j_call: TRBJ2-1
d_call: .

cdr3_aa: CASSLVSGTNNEQFF
cdr3_nt: TGTGCCAGCAGCTTAGTTAGCGGTACCAACAATGAGCAGTTCTTC
clone_size: .
v_call: TRBV7-3
j_call: TRBJ2-1
d_call: .

cdr3_aa: CASSPISGSKQEQFF
cdr3_nt: TGCGCCAGCAGCCCTATTAGCGGGAGTAAACAAGAGCAGTTCTTC
clone_size: .
v_call: TRBV5-1
j_call: TRBJ2-1
d_call: TRBD2

cdr3_aa: CASSQGRETTYEQYF
cdr3_nt: TGCGCCAGCAGCCAAGGCCGGGAGACTACCTACGAGCAGTACTTC
clone_size: .
v_call: TRBV4-3
j_call: TRBJ2-7
d_call: .

cdr3_aa: CASSSGQGLTDTQYF
cdr3_nt: TGTGCCAGCAGCTCCGGACAGGGGTTGACAGATACGCAGTATTTT
clone_size: .
v_call: TRBV7-9
j_call: TRBJ2-3
d_call: TRBD1

cdr3_aa: CASSQGLAGVKGNEQFF
cdr3_nt: TGCGCCAGCAGCCAAGGACTAGCGGGAGTAAAGGGCAATGAGCAGTTCTTC
clone_size: .
v_call: TRBV4-1
j_call: TRBJ2-1
d_call: TRBD2

cdr3_aa: CASSKDPGPLQETQYF
cdr3_nt: TGTGCCAGCAGCAAAGATCCAGGGCCCCTCCAAGAGACCCAGTACTTC
clone_size: .
v_call: TRBV21-1
j_call: TRBJ2-5
d_call: .

cdr3_aa: CASRSTGGNEKLFF
cdr3_nt: TGTGCCAGCAGGTCTACAGGGGGCAATGAAAAACTGTTTTTT
clone_size: .
v_call: TRBV7-9
j_call: TRBJ1-4
d_call: TRBD1

cdr3_aa: CASSSIAGVAYNEQFF
cdr3_nt: TGTGCCAGTAGTAGTATAGCGGGAGTCGCCTACAATGAGCAGTTCTTC
clone_size: .
v_call: TRBV19
j_call: TRBJ2-1
d_call: TRBD2

cdr3_aa: CASSYGTGTYGYTF
cdr3_nt: TGTGCCAGCAGCTACGGGACAGGGACTTATGGCTACACCTTC
clone_size: .
v_call: TRBV11-2
j_call: TRBJ1-2
d_call: TRBD1

cdr3_aa: CASTRRAGELFF
cdr3_nt: TGTGCCAGCACCCGACGGGCCGGGGAGCTGTTTTTT
clone_size: .
v_call: TRBV2
j_call: TRBJ2-2
d_call: .

cdr3_aa: CASSFGAGANYGYTF
cdr3_nt: TGTGCCAGCAGTTTCGGGGCAGGGGCTAACTATGGCTACACCTTC
clone_size: .
v_call: TRBV5-4
j_call: TRBJ1-2
d_call: .

cdr3_aa: CASSTPTSGGEDTQYF
cdr3_nt: TGTGCCAGCAGCACACCGACTAGCGGAGGGGAAGATACGCAGTATTTT
clone_size: .
v_call: TRBV7-3
j_call: TRBJ2-3
d_call: TRBD2

cdr3_aa: CSSSLVSRTSGLAKNIQYF
cdr3_nt: TGTTCCAGCAGCTTAGTTAGCCGGACTAGCGGGTTAGCCAAAAACATTCAGTACTTC
clone_size: .
v_call: TRBV7-9
j_call: TRBJ2-4
d_call: TRBD2

cdr3_aa: CASSYAGSGNTEAFF
cdr3_nt: TGTGCCAGCAGCTACGCAGGGTCGGGGAACACTGAAGCTTTCTTT
clone_size: .
v_call: TRBV7-3
j_call: TRBJ1-1
d_call: .

cdr3_aa: CASSQETSGSYNEQFF
cdr3_nt: TGCGCCAGCAGCCAGGAGACTAGCGGGAGTTACAATGAGCAGTTCTTC
clone_size: .
v_call: TRBV4-1
j_call: TRBJ2-1
d_call: TRBD2

cdr3_aa: CASSLDGGYEQYF
cdr3_nt: TGTGCCAGCAGCTTAGACGGAGGCTACGAGCAGTACTTC
clone_size: .
v_call: TRBV11-2
j_call: TRBJ2-7
d_call: .

cdr3_aa: CASSIRRVGTDTQYF
cdr3_nt: TGTGCCAGTAGTATCCGGCGGGTGGGCACAGATACGCAGTATTTT
clone_size: .
v_call: TRBV19
j_call: TRBJ2-3
d_call: .

cdr3_aa: CASSSPRGFGANVLTF
cdr3_nt: TGTGCCAGCAGTTCCCCCCGGGGGTTTGGGGCCAACGTCCTGACTTTC
clone_size: .
v_call: TRBV28
j_call: TRBJ2-6
d_call: .

cdr3_aa: CASSFGTGGSGELFF
cdr3_nt: TGCGCCAGCAGCTTCGGGACAGGGGGTTCCGGGGAGCTGTTTTTT
clone_size: once
v_call: TRBV5-1
j_call: TRBJ2-2
d_call: TRBD1

cdr3_aa: CASSLSSTGPNYGYTF
cdr3_nt: TGTGCCAGCAGCTTATCCTCGACAGGGCCTAACTATGGCTACACCTTC
clone_size: .
v_call: TRBV7-9
j_call: TRBJ1-2
d_call: TRBD1

cdr3_aa: CASSAEQGFHEQYF
cdr3_nt: TGTGCCAGCAGTGCTGAACAGGGTTTCCACGAGCAGTACTTC
clone_size: once
v_call: TRBV5-4
j_call: TRBJ2-7
d_call: .

cdr3_aa: CIRGTPATHEQYF
cdr3_nt: TGTATAAGGGGGACGCCCGCGACCCACGAGCAGTACTTC
clone_size: .
v_call: TRBV6-5
j_call: TRBJ2-7
d_call: .

cdr3_aa: CASSFGTSGRPETQYF
cdr3_nt: TGTGCCAGCAGCTTCGGGACTAGCGGGAGGCCAGAGACCCAGTACTTC
clone_size: once
v_call: TRBV7-9
j_call: TRBJ2-5
d_call: TRBD2

cdr3_aa: CASSLWDRGGETQYF
cdr3_nt: TGTGCCAGCAGTTTATGGGACAGGGGAGGAGAGACCCAGTACTTC
clone_size: .
v_call: TRBV28
j_call: TRBJ2-5
d_call: TRBD1

cdr3_aa: CASSADRSNQPQHF
cdr3_nt: TGTGCCAGCAGTGCCGACAGGAGCAATCAGCCCCAGCATTTT
clone_size: .
v_call: TRBV28
j_call: TRBJ1-5
d_call: .

cdr3_aa: CASSTDRAGANVLTF
cdr3_nt: TGTGCCAGCAGCACAGACAGGGCCGGGGCCAACGTCCTGACTTTC
clone_size: .
v_call: TRBV7-8
j_call: TRBJ2-6
d_call: TRBD1

cdr3_aa: CASRATSESSYEQYF
cdr3_nt: TGTGCCAGCAGGGCTACTAGCGAGAGCTCCTACGAGCAGTACTTC
clone_size: .
v_call: TRBV2
j_call: TRBJ2-7
d_call: TRBD2

cdr3_aa: CASSEEVRTDTQYF
cdr3_nt: TGTGCCAGCAGTGAAGAGGTTCGCACAGATACGCAGTATTTT
clone_size: .
v_call: TRBV6-4
j_call: TRBJ2-3
d_call: .

cdr3_aa: CSVEEGLVQETQYF
cdr3_nt: TGCAGCGTTGAGGAGGGTTTGGTCCAAGAGACCCAGTACTTC
clone_size: .
v_call: TRBV29-1
j_call: TRBJ2-5
d_call: .

cdr3_aa: CASSISPPGQTSTDTQYF
cdr3_nt: TGTGCCAGTAGTATATCCCCCCCGGGACAGACTAGCACAGATACGCAGTATTTT
clone_size: .
v_call: TRBV19
j_call: TRBJ2-3
d_call: TRBD1

cdr3_aa: CASSPTGGSSHTEAFF
cdr3_nt: TGTGCCAGCAGCCCCACCGGAGGTTCATCGCACACTGAAGCTTTCTTT
clone_size: .
v_call: TRBV11-2
j_call: TRBJ1-1
d_call: .

cdr3_aa: CAWSELRPGTENSPLHF
cdr3_nt: TGTGCCTGGAGTGAACTCCGGCCGGGGACAGAGAATTCACCCCTCCACTTT
clone_size: .
v_call: TRBV30
j_call: TRBJ1-6
d_call: TRBD1

cdr3_aa: CASSIGGRYTEAFF
cdr3_nt: TGTGCCAGTAGTATTGGTGGGAGATACACTGAAGCTTTCTTT
clone_size: .
v_call: TRBV19
j_call: TRBJ1-1
d_call: .

cdr3_aa: CASREKQGIRGELFF
cdr3_nt: TGTGCCAGCAGGGAGAAGCAGGGTATTCGCGGGGAGCTGTTTTTT
clone_size: .
v_call: TRBV11-3
j_call: TRBJ2-2
d_call: .

cdr3_aa: CSVNDRGLGYTF
cdr3_nt: TGCAGCGTGAACGACAGGGGGCTTGGCTACACCTTC
clone_size: .
v_call: TRBV29-1
j_call: TRBJ1-2
d_call: TRBD1

cdr3_aa: CASSARLAGGPYEQYF
cdr3_nt: TGTGCCAGCAGCGCCCGACTAGCGGGAGGACCCTACGAGCAGTACTTC
clone_size: .
v_call: TRBV7-8
j_call: TRBJ2-7
d_call: TRBD2

cdr3_aa: CASSLGPGGPSEQYF
cdr3_nt: TGTGCCAGCAGCTTAGGTCCGGGAGGGCCGTCTGAGCAGTACTTC
clone_size: .
v_call: TRBV7-3
j_call: TRBJ2-7
d_call: TRBD2

cdr3_aa: CASSYQQGGYNEQFF
cdr3_nt: TGTGCCAGCAGCTACCAACAGGGGGGGTACAATGAGCAGTTCTTC
clone_size: .
v_call: TRBV7-9
j_call: TRBJ2-1
d_call: .

cdr3_aa: CASSIEGGGRNEQYF
cdr3_nt: TGTGCCAGCAGTATAGAGGGAGGCGGGCGAAACGAGCAGTACTTC
clone_size: .
v_call: TRBV28
j_call: TRBJ2-7
d_call: .

cdr3_aa: CAISTDRQGGYTF
cdr3_nt: TGTGCCATCAGTACCGACAGGCAGGGCGGCTACACCTTC
clone_size: .
v_call: TRBV10-3
j_call: TRBJ1-2
d_call: .

cdr3_aa: CARSADRAQGYTF
cdr3_nt: TGTGCCAGAAGCGCGGACAGGGCACAGGGCTACACCTTC
clone_size: few
v_call: TRBV5-3
j_call: TRBJ1-2
d_call: TRBD1

cdr3_aa: CASSSRTSGRHTGELFF
cdr3_nt: TGTGCCAGTAGTTCTCGGACTAGCGGGAGGCACACCGGGGAGCTGTTTTTT
clone_size: .
v_call: TRBV19
j_call: TRBJ2-2
d_call: TRBD2

cdr3_aa: CASSEASGSSYNEQFF
cdr3_nt: TGTGCCAGCAGTGAGGCTAGCGGGAGTTCCTACAATGAGCAGTTCTTC
clone_size: .
v_call: TRBV6-4
j_call: TRBJ2-1
d_call: TRBD2

cdr3_aa: CASSLVGGQGIETQYF
cdr3_nt: TGTGCCAGCAGCTTAGTAGGAGGACAGGGTATTGAGACCCAGTACTTC
clone_size: .
v_call: TRBV7-9
j_call: TRBJ2-5
d_call: TRBD1

cdr3_aa: CASSLAGGTDTQYF
cdr3_nt: TGTGCCAGCAGCTTAGCGGGCGGGACAGATACGCAGTATTTT
clone_size: once
v_call: TRBV7-6
j_call: TRBJ2-3
d_call: .

cdr3_aa: CASSEVGSGRGNYGYTF
cdr3_nt: TGTGCCAGCAGTGAAGTAGGGTCGGGCAGGGGCAACTATGGCTACACCTTC
clone_size: .
v_call: TRBV2
j_call: TRBJ1-2
d_call: .

cdr3_aa: CASSPNLAETSTDTQYF
cdr3_nt: TGTGCCAGCAGCCCCAATCTAGCGGAAACTAGCACAGATACGCAGTATTTT
clone_size: .
v_call: TRBV28
j_call: TRBJ2-3
d_call: TRBD2

cdr3_aa: CASSEYIDSQYEQYF
cdr3_nt: TGTGCCAGCAGTGAATATATTGACAGCCAGTACGAGCAGTACTTC
clone_size: .
v_call: TRBV25-1
j_call: TRBJ2-7
d_call: .

cdr3_aa: CASSQGVAGVADTQYF
cdr3_nt: TGCGCCAGCAGCCAAGGGGTTGCGGGAGTGGCAGATACGCAGTATTTT
clone_size: .
v_call: TRBV4-3
j_call: TRBJ2-3
d_call: TRBD2

cdr3_aa: CASSLASGAGTYNEQFF
cdr3_nt: TGTGCCAGCAGCTTAGCGTCAGGGGCGGGCACCTACAATGAGCAGTTCTTC
clone_size: once
v_call: TRBV7-9
j_call: TRBJ2-1
d_call: .

cdr3_aa: CASSQDSGRSYEQYF
cdr3_nt: TGCGCCAGCAGCCAAGACAGCGGGAGGTCCTACGAGCAGTACTTC
clone_size: .
v_call: TRBV4-3
j_call: TRBJ2-7
d_call: TRBD2

cdr3_aa: CASSLAPGRGANQPQHF
cdr3_nt: TGTGCCAGCAGCTTGGCTCCGGGACGCGGGGCCAATCAGCCCCAGCATTTT
clone_size: .
v_call: TRBV5-5
j_call: TRBJ1-5
d_call: .

cdr3_aa: CASSLVPAGGLGEQFF
cdr3_nt: TGTGCCAGCAGCTTAGTCCCAGCGGGAGGGTTGGGGGAGCAGTTCTTC
clone_size: .
v_call: TRBV11-3
j_call: TRBJ2-1
d_call: TRBD2

cdr3_aa: CASSPKGGPGQVGYTF
cdr3_nt: TGTGCCAGCAGCCCGAAGGGGGGGCCAGGGCAGGTTGGCTACACCTTC
clone_size: .
v_call: TRBV7-9
j_call: TRBJ1-2
d_call: .